Only one count was recorded for the clone carrying this T cell receptor beta chain. The sample comes from a study of blood T cell repertoires in COVID-19. Across the whole study: T cells, B-cell-depleted T cells, or PBMCs provided the cDNA or gDNA that served as material.

Data came from immunoSEQ multiplex PCR; TCRdb stores just in-frame clones and leaves some out. The table has about 130,000 clones, approximately 70% seen once. CDR1 is MGHRA and CDR2 is YSYEKL in the germline V gene. The CDR3 length is 19 residues. Losses at the gene ends were 5 bases for V and 2 bases for J; bases not matched to a gene: 12. The TCR comes from a woman in her sixties or seventies with acute or convalescent COVID-19. Sequenced material: peripheral blood. The chain carries TRBV4-1 and TRBJ2-6, with TRBD2 identical over 10 bases. The CDR3: CASSTRLAGEWAGANVLTF. CDR3 bases: TGCGCCAGCAGCACCCGACTAGCGGGTGAATGGGCTGGGGCCAACGTCCTGACTTTC.